The entry below describes one TCR beta chain. Only in-frame clones appear in the TCRdb table, and some are missing; sequencing was by immunoSEQ multiplex PCR. The data hold tens of thousands of clones, with approximately 88% observed a single time. The sample comes from a study of blood T cell repertoires in COVID-19. CDR3 length: 14 residues. CDR1 is SNHLY and CDR2 is FYNNEI in the germline V gene. The ends were cut back, 7 bases at V and 4 bases at J, with 14 bases in the middle. Sequences were obtained from peripheral blood. The TCR sequence derives from a man aged 55 to 70 with COVID-19, enrolled during active disease. This chain joins TRBV2 and TRBJ1-5, with D possibly TRBD1 on 6 matching bases. CDR3 nucleotide sequence: TGTGCCAGCATTCCGACAGGCGAGAATCAGCCCCAGCATTTT. This codes for CASIPTGENQPQHF. Together with reference TRBV2 and TRBJ1-5, the CDR3 gives the full variable domain: EPEVTQTPSHQVTQMGQEVILRCVPISNHLYFYWYRQILGQKVEFLVSFYNNEISEKSEIFDDQFSVERPDGSNFTLKIRSTKLEDSAMYFCASIPTGENQPQHFGDGTRLSIL.